This TCR beta chain was captured by sequencing in a study of response to subunit inactivated influenza vaccine. Findings and caveats of the study: Each seasonal flu vaccination may recruit only limited new T cells, authors suggested.

For this clonotype: Antigen unknown.

Germline assignment: CDR1 DFQATT and CDR2 SNEGSKA (reference sequence). Trimming shortened V by 1 base and J by 4 bases, and 11 bases separated the two germline ends. The length of the CDR3 is 14 residues. TCRdb reprocessed the RT-PCR reads with MiXCR, giving one entry per CDR3 protein. The table lists hundreds of thousands of distinct CDR3 sequences, 7.6% of them singletons. This TCR came from a man aged 50-75 years who received an inactivated influenza vaccine. The material was PBMCs from blood, obtained around 2 years after vaccination. The gene calls are TRBV20-1 and TRBJ1-3; D is unresolved. CDR3 region: CSARASREGNTIYF. The CDR3, as DNA: TGCAGTGCTAGAGCCTCTAGAGAGGGAAACACCATATATTTT.